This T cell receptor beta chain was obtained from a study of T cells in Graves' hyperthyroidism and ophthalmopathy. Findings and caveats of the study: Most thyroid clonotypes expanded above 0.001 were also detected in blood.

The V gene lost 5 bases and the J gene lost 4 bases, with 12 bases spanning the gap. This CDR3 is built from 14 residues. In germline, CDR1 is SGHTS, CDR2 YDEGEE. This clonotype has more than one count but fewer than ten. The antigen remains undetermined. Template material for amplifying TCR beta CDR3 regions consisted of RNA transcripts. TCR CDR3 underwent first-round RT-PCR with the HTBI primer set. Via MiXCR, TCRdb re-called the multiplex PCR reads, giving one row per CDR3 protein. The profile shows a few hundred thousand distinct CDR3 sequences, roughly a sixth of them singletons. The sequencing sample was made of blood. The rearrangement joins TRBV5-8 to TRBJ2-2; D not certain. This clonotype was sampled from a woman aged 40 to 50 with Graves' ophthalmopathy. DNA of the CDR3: TGTGCCAGCAGGGTGGGCGGATCCACCGGGGAGCTGTTTTTT. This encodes CASRVGGSTGELFF.